Described below is a single T cell receptor beta chain sequence and its context. With 6 bases removed from V and 4 bases from J, the gap between germline ends came to 12 bases. The CDR3 contains 13 residues. In germline, CDR1 is MNHEY, CDR2 SVGAGI. The data stem from a study of blood T cell repertoires in COVID-19. Across the study: Acute-phase and convalescent COVID-19 samples originated in the United States, Italy and Spain. Sources were T cells, B-cell-depleted T cells, or PBMCs; the material itself was cDNA or gDNA.

The authors' processing: Estimation of nucleated cell counts was performed using reference gene primer amplification. Sequenced by immunoSEQ multiplex PCR; TCRdb stores in-frame clones only, minus some. V, J and clone size are those of that table, while D and trimming were read from the DNA. In the table there are more than 250,000 clones, around 82% of which are singletons. Sequenced sample: peripheral blood. The receptor was derived from a human donor in a cohort sampled during active COVID-19. The chain is built from TRBV6-5 and TRBJ1-1; no clear D. For the CDR3, the DNA is TGTGCCAGCAGACGGTATGAGGCCACTGAAGCTTTCTTT. Its translation: CASRRYEATEAFF.